The entry below gives a single T cell receptor beta chain sequence along with its context. What it recognizes is unknown. The sample comes from a study of T cell clonotyping in hematopoietic cell transplantation. General observations from the study: At the given depth, recipient repertoires were over 97% de novo clonotypes. Cells were unsorted, so CD4 and CD8 contributions were not separated.

The repertoire was sequenced with immunoSEQ multiplex PCR; TCRdb's copy has only in-frame clones and lacks some. This sample has 69,000 or so clones, with approximately 94% found just once. Sequenced: peripheral blood mononuclear cells. This receptor was identified in a man in his fifties or sixties in good health. Some clones in this sample may be carry-over from other donors' samples.

The CDR3, as DNA: TGTGCCATCAGTGATGGACTAGCGGGAGGGCGAGATACGCAGTATTTT. Translated, it gives CAISDGLAGGRDTQYF. This sequence joins TRBV10-3 and TRBJ2-3; TRBD2 agrees at 15 bases. CDR3 length: 16 residues. CDR1 is ENHRY, CDR2 SYGVKD, per germline. Trimming at V came to 3 bases and at J to 5 bases, leaving 3 bases not matched to a gene.